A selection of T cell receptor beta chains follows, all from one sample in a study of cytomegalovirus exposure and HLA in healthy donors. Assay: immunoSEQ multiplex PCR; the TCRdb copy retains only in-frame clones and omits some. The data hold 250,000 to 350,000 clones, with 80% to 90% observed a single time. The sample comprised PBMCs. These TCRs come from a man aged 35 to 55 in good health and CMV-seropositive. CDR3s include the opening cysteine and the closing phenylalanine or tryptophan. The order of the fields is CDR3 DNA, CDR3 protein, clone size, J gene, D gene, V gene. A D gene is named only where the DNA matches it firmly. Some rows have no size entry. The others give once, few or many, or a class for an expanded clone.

DNA: TGTGCCAGCAGCGCCCCAGAGGAGCGGGACTACGAGCAGTACTTC; CDR3: CASSAPEERDYEQYF; size: .; J: TRBJ2-7; D: TRBD2; V: TRBV7-2
DNA: TGCAGCGTATCGGGGTCGGGCAATGAGCAGTTCTTC; CDR3: CSVSGSGNEQFF; size: .; J: TRBJ2-1; D: .; V: TRBV29-1
DNA: TGTGCCAGCAGCAAAGGGGTGACAGGGGGCATGTTGGATGAGCAGTTCTTC; CDR3: CASSKGVTGGMLDEQFF; size: once; J: TRBJ2-1; D: .; V: TRBV21-1
DNA: TGTGCCACCAGCAGAGGCCCGGGACAGAAAGCCTACGAGCAGTACTTC; CDR3: CATSRGPGQKAYEQYF; size: .; J: TRBJ2-7; D: TRBD1; V: TRBV15
DNA: TGTGCCAGCAGTTCCGTATGGACTAGCGTCTCCTACGAGCAGTACTTC; CDR3: CASSSVWTSVSYEQYF; size: .; J: TRBJ2-7; D: TRBD2; V: TRBV27
DNA: TGCGCCAGCAGCTTGGTCGGGGTCGAGCAGTACTTC; CDR3: CASSLVGVEQYF; size: few; J: TRBJ2-7; D: .; V: TRBV5-1
DNA: TGTGCCAGCATAGAAGACGGAGGGGAGACCCAGTACTTC; CDR3: CASIEDGGETQYF; size: few; J: TRBJ2-5; D: .; V: TRBV2
DNA: TGTGCCAGCAGCTATAGGGGGGGAACAAACTCCTACAATGAGCAGTTCTTC; CDR3: CASSYRGGTNSYNEQFF; size: .; J: TRBJ2-1; D: .; V: TRBV7-9
DNA: TGTGCCAGCAGCCAGGGACTACCCTACGAGCAGTACTTC; CDR3: CASSQGLPYEQYF; size: .; J: TRBJ2-7; D: TRBD2; V: TRBV4-2
DNA: TGTGCCAGCAGTTTAGAGTCTAGCGGGAGACTGTTCTTC; CDR3: CASSLESSGRLFF; size: .; J: TRBJ2-1; D: TRBD2; V: TRBV28
DNA: TGTGCCAGCAGGTCCGGGACTAGCGCCAAAAACATTCAGTACTTC; CDR3: CASRSGTSAKNIQYF; size: .; J: TRBJ2-4; D: TRBD2; V: TRBV28
DNA: TGTGCCAGCAGTTACCGGACTCCTGGTTACGAGCAGTACTTC; CDR3: CASSYRTPGYEQYF; size: .; J: TRBJ2-7; D: .; V: TRBV6-5
DNA: TGTGCCAGCCGACAGGGGGCTGGAGGTCAGCCCCAGCATTTT; CDR3: CASRQGAGGQPQHF; size: .; J: TRBJ1-5; D: TRBD1; V: TRBV28
DNA: TGTGCCAGCAGCTTAGGGACAGGAAAGGGTCGTGCAGACGAGCAGTTCTTC; CDR3: CASSLGTGKGRADEQFF; size: .; J: TRBJ2-1; D: TRBD1; V: TRBV11-3
DNA: TGTGCCAGCAGTACCCTTCTAACCCACGAGCAGTACTTC; CDR3: CASSTLLTHEQYF; size: .; J: TRBJ2-7; D: .; V: TRBV6-6
DNA: TGTGCCAGCAGCCAAGATGGAGCAGCGGCTCAGGCCTACGAGCAGTACTTC; CDR3: CASSQDGAAAQAYEQYF; size: .; J: TRBJ2-7; D: .; V: TRBV4-2